The source of this T cell receptor beta chain is a study of Tregs in tolerant kidney transplant recipients. Overall study results and limits: Biological reproducibility was not directly addressed in this study. Expanding Tregs on activated donor B cells appeared to best identify donor-specific TCRbeta clones. Validation in larger populations is needed because few patients were studied.

Germline lookup yields CDR1 MDHEN and CDR2 SYDVKM. After removal of 5 bases from V and 6 bases from J, the junction contained 11 bases not matched to a gene. The CDR3 loop spans 15 amino acids. Clones were sequenced by immunoSEQ multiplex PCR, and TCRdb holds only the in-frame ones, with some missing. The sample yields about 60,000 clones, roughly 90% seen once. Unstimulated Tregs (CD4+CD25+CD127-) and CD4+CD25- non-Tregs were sorted from PBMCs. This clone came up once. Its specificity is unknown. The input for sequencing was CD8+ T cells from blood, taken before the transplant. The chain uses TRBV28 and TRBJ1-2; 8 bases align to TRBD1. The receptor comes from a human donor who received a combined kidney and bone marrow transplant. The CDR3 reads CASSPPRDRYNGYTF. In DNA form, the CDR3 reads TGTGCCAGCAGTCCGCCCCGGGACAGGTACAATGGCTACACCTTC.